This T cell receptor beta chain was obtained from a study of technical replicates of blood from a few donors. Sequencing used immunoSEQ multiplex PCR; TCRdb keeps in-frame clones, though not all of them. The sample lists over 65,000 clones; approximately 97% were seen once. Trimming at V came to 1 base and at J to 0 bases, leaving 8 bases not matched to a gene. Germline V gene sequence: CDR1 SGHVS, CDR2 FQNEAQ. The CDR3 has 19 amino acids. The sequence came from a human donor in good health. This chain joins TRBV7-8 and TRBJ2-1; 11 nucleotides line up with TRBD2. Sample: T cells isolated from PBMCs. CDR3 in amino acids: CASSLGLAGIPISYNEQFF. The CDR3 nucleotides read TGTGCCAGCAGCTTAGGACTAGCGGGGATACCGATCTCCTACAATGAGCAGTTCTTC.